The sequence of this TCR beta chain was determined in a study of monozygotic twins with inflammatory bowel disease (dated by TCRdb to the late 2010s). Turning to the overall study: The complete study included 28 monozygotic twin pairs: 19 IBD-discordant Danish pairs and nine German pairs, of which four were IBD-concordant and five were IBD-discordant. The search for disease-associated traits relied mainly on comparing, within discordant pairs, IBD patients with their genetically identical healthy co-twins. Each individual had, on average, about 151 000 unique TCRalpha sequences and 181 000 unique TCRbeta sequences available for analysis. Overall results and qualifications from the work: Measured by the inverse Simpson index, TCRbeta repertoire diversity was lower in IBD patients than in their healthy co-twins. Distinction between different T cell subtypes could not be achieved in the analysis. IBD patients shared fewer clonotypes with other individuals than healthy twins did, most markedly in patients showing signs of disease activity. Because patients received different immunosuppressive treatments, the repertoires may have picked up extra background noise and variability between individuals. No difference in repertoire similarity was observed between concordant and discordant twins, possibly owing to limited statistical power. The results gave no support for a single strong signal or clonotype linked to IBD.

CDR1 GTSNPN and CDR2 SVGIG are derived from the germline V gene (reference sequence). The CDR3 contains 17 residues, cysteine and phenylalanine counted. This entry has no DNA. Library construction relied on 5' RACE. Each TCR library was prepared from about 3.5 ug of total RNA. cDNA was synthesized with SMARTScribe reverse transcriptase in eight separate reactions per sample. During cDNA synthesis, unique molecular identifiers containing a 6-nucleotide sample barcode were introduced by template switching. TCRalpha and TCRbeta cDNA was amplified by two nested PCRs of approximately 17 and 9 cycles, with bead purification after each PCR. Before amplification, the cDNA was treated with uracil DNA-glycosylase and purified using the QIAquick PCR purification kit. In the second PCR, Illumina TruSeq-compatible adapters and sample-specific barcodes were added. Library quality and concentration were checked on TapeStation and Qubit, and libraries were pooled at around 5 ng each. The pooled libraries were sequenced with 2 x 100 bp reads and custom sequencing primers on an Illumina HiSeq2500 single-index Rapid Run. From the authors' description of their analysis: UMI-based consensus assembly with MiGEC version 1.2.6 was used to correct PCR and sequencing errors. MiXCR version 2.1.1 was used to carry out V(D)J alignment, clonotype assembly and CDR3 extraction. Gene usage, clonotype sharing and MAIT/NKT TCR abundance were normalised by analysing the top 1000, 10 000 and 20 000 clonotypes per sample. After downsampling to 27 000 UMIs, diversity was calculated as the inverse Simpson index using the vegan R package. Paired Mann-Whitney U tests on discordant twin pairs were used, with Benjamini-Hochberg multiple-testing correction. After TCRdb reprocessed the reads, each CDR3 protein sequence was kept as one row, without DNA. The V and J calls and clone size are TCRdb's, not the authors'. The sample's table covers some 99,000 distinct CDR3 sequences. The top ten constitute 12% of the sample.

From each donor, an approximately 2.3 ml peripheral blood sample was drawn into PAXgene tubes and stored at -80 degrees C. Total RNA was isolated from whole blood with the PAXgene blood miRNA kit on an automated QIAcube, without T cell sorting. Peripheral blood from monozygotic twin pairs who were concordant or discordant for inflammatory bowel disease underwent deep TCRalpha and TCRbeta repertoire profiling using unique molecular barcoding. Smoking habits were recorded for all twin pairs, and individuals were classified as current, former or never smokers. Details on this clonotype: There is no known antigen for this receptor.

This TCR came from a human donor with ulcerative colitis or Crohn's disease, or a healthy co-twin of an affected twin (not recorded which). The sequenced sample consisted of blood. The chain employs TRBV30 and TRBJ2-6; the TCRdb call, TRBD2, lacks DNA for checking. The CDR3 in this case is CAWRVWRGSSGANVLTF.